A selection of T cell receptor beta chains follows, all from one sample in a study of T-cell reconstitution after alpha-beta-depleted transplantation in children. TCRdb reprocessed the PCR reads via MiXCR and lists one record per CDR3 protein. The profile shows about 540,000 distinct CDR3 sequences, around 19% of them singletons. Source: PBMCs from the stem cell graft donor, taken from the stem cell graft. The receptors here all came from a human donor who donated a stem cell graft to a child with acute lymphoblastic leukemia. Both conserved end residues are part of each CDR3. Each record gives: D gene, clone size, V gene, J gene, CDR3 DNA, CDR3 protein. A D gene is named only where the DNA matches it firmly. Only part of the rows carry a size: once, few, many, or a class if the clone is expanded.

d_gene: .; abundance: few; v_gene: TRBV5-6; j_gene: TRBJ1-2; CDR3nt: TGTGCCAGCAGCTGGAAGACAGGAGGAACCTATGGCTACACCTTC; CDR3aa: CASSWKTGGTYGYTF
d_gene: TRBD2; abundance: .; v_gene: TRBV29-1; j_gene: TRBJ2-7; CDR3nt: TGCAGCGTTGAAAGTCGGGAGGGTTTAAGCGAGCAGTACTTC; CDR3aa: CSVESREGLSEQYF
d_gene: TRBD2; abundance: .; v_gene: TRBV12-3/TRBV12-4; j_gene: TRBJ2-2; CDR3nt: TGTGCCAGCAGGAGAATCAGCGGGAGGGGCCCCGGGGAGCTGTTTTTT; CDR3aa: CASRRISGRGPGELFF
d_gene: TRBD1; abundance: few; v_gene: TRBV12-3/TRBV12-4; j_gene: TRBJ2-1; CDR3nt: TGTGCCAGCAGTCCCGGACAGGAATCCTACAATGAGCAGTTCTTC; CDR3aa: CASSPGQESYNEQFF
d_gene: .; abundance: few; v_gene: TRBV28; j_gene: TRBJ2-7; CDR3nt: TGTGCCAGCAGTTCTCCCCTCTTGAGAGCAGACTACGAGCAGTACTTC; CDR3aa: CASSSPLLRADYEQYF
d_gene: .; abundance: .; v_gene: TRBV19; j_gene: TRBJ2-5; CDR3nt: TGTGCCAGTAGGGGGGAGCGACTCCAAGAGACCCAGTACTTC; CDR3aa: CASRGERLQETQYF
d_gene: .; abundance: few; v_gene: TRBV6-5; j_gene: TRBJ1-2; CDR3nt: TGTGCCAGCAGTTACGACGTCAGGGGCAAGAACTATGGCTACACCTTC; CDR3aa: CASSYDVRGKNYGYTF
d_gene: .; abundance: .; v_gene: TRBV5-1; j_gene: TRBJ2-1; CDR3nt: TGCGCCAGCAGCCTTGACGGGCTCAATGAGCAGTTCTTC; CDR3aa: CASSLDGLNEQFF
d_gene: .; abundance: .; v_gene: TRBV7-8; j_gene: TRBJ1-5; CDR3nt: TGTGCCAGCAGCTTAGGGCCGGGCCAAGAGCCCCAGCATTTT; CDR3aa: CASSLGPGQEPQHF
d_gene: TRBD2; abundance: .; v_gene: TRBV10-3; j_gene: TRBJ2-7; CDR3nt: TGTGCCATCAGCCAGTCGACTAGCGGGAGCGTCCCACACTACGAGCAGTACTTC; CDR3aa: CAISQSTSGSVPHYEQYF
d_gene: TRBD1; abundance: .; v_gene: TRBV3-1; j_gene: TRBJ2-7; CDR3nt: TGTGCCAGCAGCTGGACAGGGGGAGTTCCCTCCTACGAGCAGTACTTC; CDR3aa: CASSWTGGVPSYEQYF
d_gene: .; abundance: .; v_gene: TRBV20-1; j_gene: TRBJ2-5; CDR3nt: TGCAGTGCTAAGGAACTAGCAGAAGAGACCCAGTACTTC; CDR3aa: CSAKELAEETQYF
d_gene: .; abundance: once; v_gene: TRBV18; j_gene: TRBJ2-7; CDR3nt: TGTGCCAGCTCACCACTCGGAAGCCCTCTCGGCGAGCAGTACTTC; CDR3aa: CASSPLGSPLGEQYF
d_gene: TRBD1; abundance: many; v_gene: TRBV12-3/TRBV12-4; j_gene: TRBJ1-5; CDR3nt: TGTGCCAGCAGTTCCGGACAGGGTGGCAATCAGCCCCAGCATTTT; CDR3aa: CASSSGQGGNQPQHF
d_gene: TRBD1; abundance: few; v_gene: TRBV20-1; j_gene: TRBJ2-2; CDR3nt: TGCAGTGCTAGAGTCCTACAGGGGGCAGGGACCGGGGAGCTGTTTTTT; CDR3aa: CSARVLQGAGTGELFF
d_gene: .; abundance: .; v_gene: TRBV6-6; j_gene: TRBJ2-1; CDR3nt: TGTGCCAGCGGGGGTCGCAATGAGCAGTTCTTC; CDR3aa: CASGGRNEQFF
d_gene: .; abundance: many; v_gene: TRBV5-1; j_gene: TRBJ2-5; CDR3nt: TGCGCCAGCAGCTTGGCCTTACCGGGACAAGAGACCCAGTACTTC; CDR3aa: CASSLALPGQETQYF
d_gene: .; abundance: .; v_gene: TRBV12-3/TRBV12-4; j_gene: TRBJ2-1; CDR3nt: TGTGCCAGCAGTCCCAGGGGTAGGAATGAGCAGTTCTTC; CDR3aa: CASSPRGRNEQFF